The sequence of this TCR beta chain was determined in a study of a mutant IDH1 vaccine in newly diagnosed glioma. Across the study: The treated group averaged approximately 42 years old and was around 62% male, about 40% female. Patients previously underwent radiotherapy, temozolomide, or both, and most underwent both. The study's findings and limits: There seemed to be no relation between pseudoprogression and changes in top peripheral T cell clonotypes.

Per the germline V gene, CDR1 is PRHDT and CDR2 is FYEKMQ (reference sequence). The CDR3 loop spans 16 amino acids. J gave up 2 bases and V 5 bases, and 4 bases lay outside the gene matches. Method: immunoSEQ multiplex PCR; TCRdb's copy keeps in-frame clones and lacks some. This sample yields tens of thousands of clones, of which 91% are seen a single time; 2.5% to 3% belongs to the top ten. Time point noted: baseline, week 1 (first vaccination visit). The treatment is: pre-vaccination baseline after standard-of-care therapy. New WHO grade 3 or 4 IDH1-mutant, ATRX-lost astrocytomas were present in all donors. In regard to this clone: Its target is unknown.

The source material was PBMCs, sampled from a glioma patient treated with radiotherapy, temozolomide or both. This TCR was sampled from a man between 45 and 60 years old with glioma. The chain has TRBV13 and TRBJ2-3, with 13 positions matching TRBD2. This CDR3 reads CASSVLAGGTTDTQYF. The CDR3 DNA sequence: TGTGCCAGCAGCGTACTAGCGGGGGGGACCACAGATACGCAGTATTTT.